This T cell receptor (beta chain) derives from a study of PD-1 blockade in classical Hodgkin lymphoma. With regard to this clone: Its antigen is not known.

Every patient was affected by relapse after autologous stem cell transplantation, while exposure to brentuximab vedotin was not uniform. The CDR3 totals 16 residues. Per germline, CDR1 SGHNT and CDR2 YYREEE (reference sequence). The ends were cut back, 3 bases at V and 4 bases at J, with 16 bases in the middle. The method was immunoSEQ multiplex PCR; TCRdb's version includes in-frame clones alone and lacks a portion of them. The sample contains about 40,000 clones, over 80% of which appear only once. Study-wide findings and caveats: Whereas CD4+ TCR diversity had risen significantly by C4D1, CD8+ TCR diversity had not. It was reported that newly diagnosed patients had less baseline TCR diversity than healthy donors. Any patient who commenced nivolumab under 1 year after ASCT was excluded.

Source: peripheral blood mononuclear cells (PBMCs), taken at baseline. The origin of this receptor is a human donor with classical Hodgkin lymphoma. The rearrangement links TRBV5-4 to TRBJ1-4; D is unresolved. CDR3 in amino acids: CASSWGQGRNNEKLFF. CDR3 coding DNA: TGTGCCAGCAGCTGGGGTCAAGGCCGGAATAATGAAAAACTGTTTTTT.